This T cell receptor (beta chain) is drawn from a study of human T cells and chemical hapten exposure. Time point indicated: patch test 1, 2 weeks after DPC sensitization. As for treatment: therapeutic diphenylcyclopropenone sensitization with weekly scalp DPC. TCRdb reprocessed the RACE reads with MiXCR, giving one entry per CDR3 protein. The sample lists around 69,000 distinct CDR3 sequences; more than 8% were seen once. Germline lookup yields CDR1 WSHSY and CDR2 SAAADI. This CDR3 is built from 14 residues. The V and J ends lost 3 bases and 6 bases respectively, with 9 bases between them. The rearrangement joins TRBV10-2 to TRBJ1-6; D is unclear. This sequence was found in a woman in her thirties or forties with alopecia areata. Some clones in this sample may be carry-over from other donors' samples. This specimen consisted of whole blood, obtained in connection with sensitization to the hapten diphenylcyclopropenone (DPC). This CDR3 is CASSDTSANSPLHF. In DNA form, the CDR3 reads TGCGCCAGCAGTGATACGAGTGCTAATTCACCCCTCCACTTT.